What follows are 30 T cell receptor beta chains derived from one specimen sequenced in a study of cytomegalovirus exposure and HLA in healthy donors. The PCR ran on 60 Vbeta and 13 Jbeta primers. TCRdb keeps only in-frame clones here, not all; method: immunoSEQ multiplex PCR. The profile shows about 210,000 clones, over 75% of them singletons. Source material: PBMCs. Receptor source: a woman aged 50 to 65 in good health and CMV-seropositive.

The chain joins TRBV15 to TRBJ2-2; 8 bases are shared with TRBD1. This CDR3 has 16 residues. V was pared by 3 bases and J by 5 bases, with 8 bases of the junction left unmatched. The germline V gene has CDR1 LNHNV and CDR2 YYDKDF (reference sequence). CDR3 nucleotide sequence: TGTGCCACCAGCAGTCTACGGACAGGGTTGACCGGGGAGCTGTTTTTT. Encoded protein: CATSSLRTGLTGELFF.

CDR3 loop: CASSRRGGFENIQYF. The CDR3 DNA reads as TGTGCCAGCAGCCGCCGCGGGGGGTTCGAAAACATTCAGTACTTC. The V call is TRBV5-4, the J call TRBJ2-4, with 8 nucleotides matching TRBD2. The CDR3 has 15 amino acids. Germline V lookup: CDR1 SGHNT, CDR2 YYREEE (reference sequence). Trimming at V came to 4 bases and at J to 5 bases, leaving 8 bases not matched to a gene. Complete variable domain (other parts from reference TRBV5-4 and TRBJ2-4): ETGVTQSPTHLIKTRGQQVTLRCSSQSGHNTVSWYQQALGQGPQFIFQYYREEENGRGNFPPRFSGLQFPNYSSELNVNALELDDSALYLCASSRRGGFENIQYFGAGTRLSVL.

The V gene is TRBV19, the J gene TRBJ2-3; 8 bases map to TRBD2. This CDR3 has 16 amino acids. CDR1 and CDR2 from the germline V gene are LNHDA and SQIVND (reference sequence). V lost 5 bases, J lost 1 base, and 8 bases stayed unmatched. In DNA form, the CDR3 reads TGTGCCAGTAGTCCAGAAGCGGGGGTGGGCACAGATACGCAGTATTTT. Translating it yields CASSPEAGVGTDTQYF.

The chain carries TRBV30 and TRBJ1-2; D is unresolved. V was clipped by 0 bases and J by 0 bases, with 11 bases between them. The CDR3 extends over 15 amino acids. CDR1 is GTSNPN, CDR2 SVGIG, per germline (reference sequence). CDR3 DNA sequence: TGTGCCTGGAGTGTACTAGGAAATTCTAACTATGGCTACACCTTC. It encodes CAWSVLGNSNYGYTF.

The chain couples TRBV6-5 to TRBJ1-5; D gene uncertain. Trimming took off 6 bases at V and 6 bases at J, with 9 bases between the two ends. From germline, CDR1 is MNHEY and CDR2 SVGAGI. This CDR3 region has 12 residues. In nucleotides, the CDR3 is TGTGCCAGCAGGTCGGTCGGTCAGCCCCAGCATTTT. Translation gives CASRSVGQPQHF.

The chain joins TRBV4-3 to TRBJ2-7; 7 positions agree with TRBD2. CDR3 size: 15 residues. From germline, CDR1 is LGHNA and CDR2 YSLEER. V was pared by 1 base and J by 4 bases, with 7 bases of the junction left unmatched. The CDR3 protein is CASSQGGGTSYEQYF. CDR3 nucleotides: TGCGCCAGCAGCCAAGGGGGGGGGACCTCATACGAGCAGTACTTC.

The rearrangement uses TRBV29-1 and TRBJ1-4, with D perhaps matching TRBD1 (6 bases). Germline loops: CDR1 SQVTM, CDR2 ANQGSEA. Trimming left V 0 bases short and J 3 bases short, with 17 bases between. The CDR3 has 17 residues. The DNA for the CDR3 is TGCAGCGTTGAAGATCCGGACGCAGGGACATCTAATGAAAAACTGTTTTTT. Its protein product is CSVEDPDAGTSNEKLFF.

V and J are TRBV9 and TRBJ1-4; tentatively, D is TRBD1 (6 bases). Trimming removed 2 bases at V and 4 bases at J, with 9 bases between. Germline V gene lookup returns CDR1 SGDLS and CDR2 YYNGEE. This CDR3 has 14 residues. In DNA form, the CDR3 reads TGTGCCAGCAGCGTCGGGGGGCTTAATGAAAAACTGTTTTTT. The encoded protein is CASSVGGLNEKLFF.

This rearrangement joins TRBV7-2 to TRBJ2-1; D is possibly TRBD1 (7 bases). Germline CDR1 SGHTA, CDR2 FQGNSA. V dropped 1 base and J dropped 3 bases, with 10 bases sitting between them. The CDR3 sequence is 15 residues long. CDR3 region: CASSLGGDSYNEQFF. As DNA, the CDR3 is TGTGCCAGCAGCTTAGGGGGGGACAGCTACAATGAGCAGTTCTTC.

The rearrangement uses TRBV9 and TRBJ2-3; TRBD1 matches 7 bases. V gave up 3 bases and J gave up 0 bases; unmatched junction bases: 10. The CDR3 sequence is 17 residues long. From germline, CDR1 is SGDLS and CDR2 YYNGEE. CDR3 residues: CASSARQGLTSTDTQYF. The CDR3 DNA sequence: TGTGCCAGCAGCGCACGACAGGGATTAACTAGCACAGATACGCAGTATTTT.

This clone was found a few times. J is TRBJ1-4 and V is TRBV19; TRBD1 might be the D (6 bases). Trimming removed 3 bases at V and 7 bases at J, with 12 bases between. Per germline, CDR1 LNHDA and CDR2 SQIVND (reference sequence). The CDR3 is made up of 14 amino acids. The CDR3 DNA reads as TGTGCCAGTAGTATTCGGGGGGCGGTTGAAAAACTGTTTTTT. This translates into CASSIRGAVEKLFF.

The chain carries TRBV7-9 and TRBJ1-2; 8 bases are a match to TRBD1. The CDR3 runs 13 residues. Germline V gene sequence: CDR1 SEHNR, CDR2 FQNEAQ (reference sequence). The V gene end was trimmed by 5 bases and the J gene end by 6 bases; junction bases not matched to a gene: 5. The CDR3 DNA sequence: TGTGCCAGCAGCCAGGGGGCAGGAGATGGCTACACCTTC. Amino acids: CASSQGAGDGYTF.

The CDR3 sequence: CASSLTGGFGDEQFF. The CDR3 nucleotides read TGTGCCAGCAGCTTAACGGGAGGGTTTGGCGATGAGCAGTTCTTC. The chain couples TRBV7-3 to TRBJ2-1, with 7 bases matching TRBD2. J was trimmed by 8 bases and V by 0 bases; bases with no gene match: 7. The germline V gene encodes CDR1 SGHTA and CDR2 FQGTGA. This CDR3 is 15 amino acids long.

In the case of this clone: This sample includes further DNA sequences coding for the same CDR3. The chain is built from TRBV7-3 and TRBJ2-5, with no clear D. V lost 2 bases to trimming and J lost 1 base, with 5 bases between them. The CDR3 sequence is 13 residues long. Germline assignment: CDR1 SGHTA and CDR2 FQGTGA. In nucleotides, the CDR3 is TGTGCCAGCAGCTTATCCTCCCAAGAGACCCAGTACTTC. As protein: CASSLSSQETQYF.

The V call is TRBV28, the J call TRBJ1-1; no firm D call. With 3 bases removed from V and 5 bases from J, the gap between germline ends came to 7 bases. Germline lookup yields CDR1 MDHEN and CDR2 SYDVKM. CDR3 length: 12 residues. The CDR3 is CASSFTGTEAFF. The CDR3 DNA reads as TGTGCCAGCAGTTTTACCGGGACTGAAGCTTTCTTT.

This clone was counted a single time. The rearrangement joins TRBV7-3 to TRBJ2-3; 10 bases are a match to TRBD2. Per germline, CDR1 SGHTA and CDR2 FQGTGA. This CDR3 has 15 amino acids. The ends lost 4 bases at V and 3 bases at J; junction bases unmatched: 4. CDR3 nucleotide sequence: TGTGCCAGCAGCTATTTAGCGGGGGGAACAGATACGCAGTATTTT. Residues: CASSYLAGGTDTQYF.

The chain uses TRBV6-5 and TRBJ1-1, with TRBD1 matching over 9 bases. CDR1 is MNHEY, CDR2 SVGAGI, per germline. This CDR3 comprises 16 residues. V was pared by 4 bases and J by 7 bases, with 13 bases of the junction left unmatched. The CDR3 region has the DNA TGTGCCAGCAGTTGGGGTCGCGGGACAGGGAGGGGTGAAGCTTTCTTT. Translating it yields CASSWGRGTGRGEAFF.

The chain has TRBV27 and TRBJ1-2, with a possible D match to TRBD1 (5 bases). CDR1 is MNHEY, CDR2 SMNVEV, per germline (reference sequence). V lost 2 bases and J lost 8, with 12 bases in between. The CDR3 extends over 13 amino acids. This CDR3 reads CASSLRQGRGYTF. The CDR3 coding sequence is TGTGCCAGCAGTTTACGCCAGGGAAGGGGCTACACCTTC.

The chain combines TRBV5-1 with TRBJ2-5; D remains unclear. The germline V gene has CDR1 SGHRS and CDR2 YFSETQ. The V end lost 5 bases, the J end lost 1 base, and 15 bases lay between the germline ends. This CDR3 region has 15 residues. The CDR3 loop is CASRPRVRSQETQYF. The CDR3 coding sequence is TGCGCCAGCAGACCCCGTGTTCGGAGCCAAGAGACCCAGTACTTC.

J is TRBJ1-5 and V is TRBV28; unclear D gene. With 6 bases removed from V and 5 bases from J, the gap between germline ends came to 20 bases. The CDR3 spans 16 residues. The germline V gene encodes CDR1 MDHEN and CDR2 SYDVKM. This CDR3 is CASRKYSGRGDQPQHF. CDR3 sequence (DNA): TGTGCCAGCAGAAAGTACTCGGGTCGCGGAGATCAGCCCCAGCATTTT.

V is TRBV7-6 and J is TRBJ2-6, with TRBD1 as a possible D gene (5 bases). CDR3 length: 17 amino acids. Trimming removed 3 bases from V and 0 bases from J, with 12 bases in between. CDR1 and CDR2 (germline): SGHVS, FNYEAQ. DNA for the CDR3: TGTGCCAGCAGCTTGGACGGACACTCCTCTGGGGCCAACGTCCTGACTTTC. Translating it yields CASSLDGHSSGANVLTF.

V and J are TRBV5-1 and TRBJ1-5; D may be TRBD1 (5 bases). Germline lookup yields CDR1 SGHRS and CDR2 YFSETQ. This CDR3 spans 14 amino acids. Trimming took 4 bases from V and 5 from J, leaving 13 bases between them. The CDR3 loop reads CASSLDSKDQPQHF. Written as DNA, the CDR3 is TGCGCCAGCAGCCTTGACAGTAAGGATCAGCCCCAGCATTTT.

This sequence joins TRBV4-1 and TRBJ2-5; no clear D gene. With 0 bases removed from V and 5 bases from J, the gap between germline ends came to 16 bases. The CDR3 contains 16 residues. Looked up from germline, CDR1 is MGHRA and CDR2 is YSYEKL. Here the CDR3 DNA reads TGCGCCAGCAGCCAAGATCCCGTTGGAACGGGTGAGACCCAGTACTTC. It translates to CASSQDPVGTGETQYF.

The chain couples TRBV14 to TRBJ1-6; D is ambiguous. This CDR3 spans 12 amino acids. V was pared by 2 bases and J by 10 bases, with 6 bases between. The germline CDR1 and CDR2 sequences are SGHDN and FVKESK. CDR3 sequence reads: CASSQSRSPLHF. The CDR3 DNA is TGTGCCAGCAGCCAATCGCGCTCACCCCTCCACTTT.

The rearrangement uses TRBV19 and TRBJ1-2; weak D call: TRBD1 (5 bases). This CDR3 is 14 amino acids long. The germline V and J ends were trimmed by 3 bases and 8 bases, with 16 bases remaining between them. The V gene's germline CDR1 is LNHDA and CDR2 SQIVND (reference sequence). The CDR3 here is CASSMGGDNYGYTF. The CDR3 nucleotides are TGTGCCAGTAGTATGGGGGGAGATAATTACGGCTACACCTTC.

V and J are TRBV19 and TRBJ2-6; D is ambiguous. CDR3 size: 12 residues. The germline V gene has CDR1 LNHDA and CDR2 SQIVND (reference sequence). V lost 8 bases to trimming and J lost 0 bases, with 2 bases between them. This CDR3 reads CASYSGANVLTF. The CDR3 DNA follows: TGTGCCAGTTACTCTGGGGCCAACGTCCTGACTTTC.

This CDR3 is CASSVGTTDTDTQYF. The CDR3 DNA is TGTGCCAGCAGTGTCGGGACTACCGACACAGATACGCAGTATTTT. The V and J genes are TRBV7-9 and TRBJ2-3, with 7 bases identical to TRBD2. Looked up from germline, CDR1 is SEHNR and CDR2 is FQNEAQ (reference sequence). The CDR3 has 15 amino acids. Trimming took 6 bases from V and 2 from J; bases not matched to a gene: 8.

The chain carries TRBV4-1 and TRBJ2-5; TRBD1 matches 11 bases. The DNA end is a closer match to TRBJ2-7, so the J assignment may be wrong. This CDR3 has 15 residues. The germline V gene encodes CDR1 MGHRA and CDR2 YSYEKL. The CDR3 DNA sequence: TGCGCCAGCAGCCCAGGACAGGGGGCTACCTACGAGCAGTACTTC. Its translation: CASSPGQGATYEQYF.

This CDR3 is CASSLMAGAYNSPLHF. CDR3 bases: TGTGCCAGCTCGCTGATGGCAGGGGCTTATAATTCACCCCTCCACTTT. The chain uses TRBV7-2 and TRBJ1-6; tentative D call: TRBD1 (6 bases). Trimming removed 8 bases at V and 4 bases at J, with 18 bases between. The germline V gene has CDR1 SGHTA and CDR2 FQGNSA. The length of the CDR3 is 16 residues. Together with reference TRBV7-2 and TRBJ1-6, the CDR3 gives the full variable domain: GAGVSQSPSNKVTEKGKDVELRCDPISGHTALYWYRQSLGQGLEFLIYFQGNSAPDKSGLPSDRFSAERTGGSVSTLTIQRTQQEDSAVYLCASSLMAGAYNSPLHFGNGTRLTVT.

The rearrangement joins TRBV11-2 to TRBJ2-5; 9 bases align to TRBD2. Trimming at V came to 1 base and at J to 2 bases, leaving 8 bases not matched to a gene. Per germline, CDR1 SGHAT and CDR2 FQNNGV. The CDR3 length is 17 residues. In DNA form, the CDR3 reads TGTGCCAGCAGCTTAGGAGGTGCGGGGGGGACTCAAGAGACCCAGTACTTC. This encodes CASSLGGAGGTQETQYF.